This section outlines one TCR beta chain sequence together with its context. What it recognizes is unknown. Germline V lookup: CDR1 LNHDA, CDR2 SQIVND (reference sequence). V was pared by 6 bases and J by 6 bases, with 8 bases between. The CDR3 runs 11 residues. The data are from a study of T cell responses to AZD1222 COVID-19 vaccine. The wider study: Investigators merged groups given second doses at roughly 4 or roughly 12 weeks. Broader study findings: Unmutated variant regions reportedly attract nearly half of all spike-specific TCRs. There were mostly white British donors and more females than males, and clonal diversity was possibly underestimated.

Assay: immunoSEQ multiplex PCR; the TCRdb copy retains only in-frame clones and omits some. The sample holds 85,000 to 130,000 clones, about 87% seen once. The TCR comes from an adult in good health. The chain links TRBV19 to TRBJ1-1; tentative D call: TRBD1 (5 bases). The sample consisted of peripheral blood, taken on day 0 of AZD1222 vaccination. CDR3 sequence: CASRRDSEAFF. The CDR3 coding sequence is TGTGCCAGTAGGAGGGACTCTGAAGCTTTCTTT.